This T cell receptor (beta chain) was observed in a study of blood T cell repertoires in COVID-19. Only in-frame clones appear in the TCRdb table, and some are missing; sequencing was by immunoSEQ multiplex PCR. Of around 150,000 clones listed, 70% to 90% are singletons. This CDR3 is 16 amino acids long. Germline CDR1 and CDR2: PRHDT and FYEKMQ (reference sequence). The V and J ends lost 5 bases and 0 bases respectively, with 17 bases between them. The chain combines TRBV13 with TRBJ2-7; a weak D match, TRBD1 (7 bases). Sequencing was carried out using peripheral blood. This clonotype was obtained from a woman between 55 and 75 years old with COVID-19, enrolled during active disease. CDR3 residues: CASSGGGGQSSYEQYF. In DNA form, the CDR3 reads TGTGCCAGCAGCGGAGGGGGCGGACAGAGCTCCTACGAGCAGTACTTC.